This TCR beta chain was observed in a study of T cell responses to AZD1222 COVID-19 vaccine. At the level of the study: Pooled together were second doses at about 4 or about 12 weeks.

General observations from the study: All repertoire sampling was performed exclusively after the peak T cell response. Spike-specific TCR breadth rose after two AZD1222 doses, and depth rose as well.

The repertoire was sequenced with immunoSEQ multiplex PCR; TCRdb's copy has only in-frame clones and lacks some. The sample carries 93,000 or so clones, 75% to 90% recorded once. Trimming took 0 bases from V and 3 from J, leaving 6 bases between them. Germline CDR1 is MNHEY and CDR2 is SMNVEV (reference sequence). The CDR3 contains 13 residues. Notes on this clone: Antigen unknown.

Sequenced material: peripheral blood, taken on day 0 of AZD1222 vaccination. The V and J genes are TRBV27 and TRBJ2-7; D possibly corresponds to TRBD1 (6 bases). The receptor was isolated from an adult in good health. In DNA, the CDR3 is TGTGCCAGCAGTTTATCACAGGGCTACGAGCAGTACTTC. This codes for CASSLSQGYEQYF.